Described below is a single TCR beta chain sequence and its context. The antigen is unknown. This sample was included in a study of identical twins. Template switching added a universal primer site, and cDNA bore unique molecular identifiers. MiXCR, applied by TCRdb to the 5' RACE reads, yields one record per CDR3 protein. Of around 960,000 distinct CDR3 sequences listed, 10% to 15% were seen once; the top ten hold 1.5% to 2%. All donors were healthy, and all were Caucasian. Findings and limits, study-wide: Models predicted less out-of-frame TCR alpha sharing in monozygotic twins than was found. Out-of-frame alpha sequences shared by twins showed excess low generation probability.

The V and J ends lost 2 bases and 1 base respectively, with 10 bases between them. CDR3 size: 15 residues. Looked up from germline, CDR1 is KGHSH and CDR2 is LQKENI. These same records also appear under a second study, on yellow fever vaccine responses in identical twins.

The V and J genes are TRBV18 and TRBJ2-3; D remains ambiguous. The TCR comes from a woman younger than 35 in good health. What was sequenced was PBMCs. As DNA, the CDR3 is TGTGCCAGCTCACCAAGAACAACCCGCACAGATACGCAGTATTTT. Translated, it gives CASSPRTTRTDTQYF.